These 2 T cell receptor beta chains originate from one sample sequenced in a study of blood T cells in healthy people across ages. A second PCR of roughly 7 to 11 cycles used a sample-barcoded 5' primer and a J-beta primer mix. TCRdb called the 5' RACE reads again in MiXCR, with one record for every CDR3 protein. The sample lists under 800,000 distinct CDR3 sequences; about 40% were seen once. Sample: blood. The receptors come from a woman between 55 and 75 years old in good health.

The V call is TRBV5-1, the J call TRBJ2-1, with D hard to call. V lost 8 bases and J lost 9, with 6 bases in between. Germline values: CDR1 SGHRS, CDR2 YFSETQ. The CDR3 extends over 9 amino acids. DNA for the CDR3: TGCGCCAGTATGTTTGAGCAGTTCTTC. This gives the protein CASMFEQFF.

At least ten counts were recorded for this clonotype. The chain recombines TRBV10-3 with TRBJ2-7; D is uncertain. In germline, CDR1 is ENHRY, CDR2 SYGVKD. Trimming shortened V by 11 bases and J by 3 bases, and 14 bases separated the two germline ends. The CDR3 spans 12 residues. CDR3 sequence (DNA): TGTGCCGCGCACTCGTCAAACTACGAGCAGTACTTC. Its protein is CAAHSSNYEQYF.